This TCR beta chain was sequenced in a study of blood T cell repertoires in COVID-19. Measured with immunoSEQ multiplex PCR; TCRdb has only the in-frame clones, and not every one. The sample lists some 430,000 clones; 90% were seen once. The sequenced sample was PBMCs or T cells enriched from blood (not recorded which). The receptor was derived from a man in his late teens or twenties who had recovered from COVID-19.

CDR3 bases: TGCAGCGTTGGGGGGGACTCTGGAAACACCATATATTTT. It yields the protein CSVGGDSGNTIYF. This rearrangement joins TRBV29-1 to TRBJ1-3; D is perhaps TRBD1 (5 bases). Germline V gives CDR1 SQVTM, CDR2 ANQGSEA. V was trimmed by 4 bases and J by 0 bases, leaving 7 bases between them. The CDR3 extends over 13 amino acids.